This T cell receptor (beta chain) was found in a study of T-cell reconstitution after alpha-beta-depleted transplantation in children. This CDR3 contains 15 residues. Looked up from germline, CDR1 is ENHRY and CDR2 is SYGVKD. V shed 0 bases and J shed 3 bases, with 12 bases lying between them. The TCRbeta library incorporated unique molecular identifiers. TCRdb reanalysed the PCR reads using MiXCR and keeps one entry per CDR3 protein. The sample lists approximately 590,000 distinct CDR3 sequences; about 10% were seen once. V is TRBV10-3 and J is TRBJ2-7; D gene uncertain. The clonotype originates from a human donor who donated a stem cell graft to a child with acute myeloid leukemia. Specimen: PBMCs from the stem cell graft donor, collected from the stem cell graft. CDR3 sequence (DNA): TGTGCCATCAGTGAGTCCCTTCCGAAGGGCTACGAGCAGTACTTC. Protein sequence: CAISESLPKGYEQYF.